This TCR beta chain comes out of a study of shared clonotypes between healthy human individuals. A note on this clone: Other nucleotide sequences from this sample produce the same CDR3.

The CDR3 length is 14 residues. The germline V and J ends were trimmed by 0 bases and 4 bases, with 10 bases remaining between them. The germline gives CDR1 MGHRA, CDR2 YSYEKL. Replicate PCRs from sorted subsets contained roughly 220 ng DNA, which is 29,000 or so T cell genomes. Original processing notes: ImmunoSEQ supplied junction-only sequences lacking quality scores, so filtering was different. Method: immunoSEQ multiplex PCR; TCRdb's copy keeps in-frame clones and lacks some. The D gene and trimming were derived from the DNA, and the V and J assignments and clone size from that table. The profile shows some 1,900,000 clones, around 96% of them singletons. CD45RO-negative CD8 cells positively selected for CCR7 made up the naive population, which excluded terminally differentiated effector memory CD45RA+ cells.

Sequencing used naive CD8+ T cells sorted from blood. The clonotype comes from a man aged 18 to 30 in good health. The rearrangement links TRBV4-1 to TRBJ2-7; no clear D. CDR3 bases: TGCGCCAGCAGCCAAGAAGGGCTGGGGTACGAGCAGTACTTC. Protein sequence: CASSQEGLGYEQYF.